This T cell receptor beta chain was documented in a study of blood T cell repertoires in COVID-19. Data came from immunoSEQ multiplex PCR; TCRdb stores just in-frame clones and leaves some out. The data show 300,000 to 400,000 clones, roughly 90% seen once. This CDR3 comprises 16 residues. Unmatched junction bases numbered 11, after V lost 5 bases and J lost 5 bases. Germline CDR1 MNHEY, CDR2 SMNVEV (reference sequence). The chain has TRBV27 and TRBJ1-1, with 10 bases matching TRBD1. The clonotype was recovered from a woman aged 25 to 39 with acute COVID-19. Sequencing was done on a sample of PBMCs or T cells enriched from blood (not recorded which). CDR3 nucleotide sequence: TGTGCCAGCAGTCGAAACCCCGGGACAGGGGATACTGAAGCTTTCTTT. Its protein product is CASSRNPGTGDTEAFF.